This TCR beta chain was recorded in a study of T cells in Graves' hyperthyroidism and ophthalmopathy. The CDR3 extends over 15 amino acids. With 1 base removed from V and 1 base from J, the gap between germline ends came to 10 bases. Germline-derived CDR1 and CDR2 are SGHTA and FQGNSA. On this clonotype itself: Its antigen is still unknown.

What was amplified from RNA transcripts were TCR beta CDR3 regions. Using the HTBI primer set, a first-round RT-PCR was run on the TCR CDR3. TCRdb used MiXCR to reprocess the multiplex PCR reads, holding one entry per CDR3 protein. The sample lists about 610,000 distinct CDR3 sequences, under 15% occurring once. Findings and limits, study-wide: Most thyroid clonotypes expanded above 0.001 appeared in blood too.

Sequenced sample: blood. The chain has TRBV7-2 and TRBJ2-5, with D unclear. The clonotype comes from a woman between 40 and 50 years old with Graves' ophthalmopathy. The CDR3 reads CASSLDYLSQETQYF. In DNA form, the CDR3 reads TGTGCCAGCAGCTTAGACTACCTGAGCCAAGAGACCCAGTACTTC.